This T cell receptor beta chain originates from a study of beta chain features in type 1 diabetes. Germline V gene sequence: CDR1 SGHAT, CDR2 FQNNGV. This CDR3 is built from 13 residues. The authors reverse transcribed all of the isolated RNA, so sequencing captured expressed TCRB transcripts. Here immunoSEQ multiplex PCR was the method, and the copy in TCRdb shows in-frame clones only, minus some. Among 250,000 to 400,000 clones, around 13% were seen once, and the ten largest hold over 5.5%. With respect to this clone: What it recognizes is unknown. A read error likely explains this, since a far larger clone differs by one base. The sample holds other DNA sequences that translate to the same CDR3.

Study-wide points: Researchers report that Type 1 diabetes patients had moderately but significantly shorter TCRB CDR3s across all four CD4+ subsets.

This sequence was found in a man aged 30 to 39 in good health. Input material: central memory CD4+ T cells from blood. The rearrangement uses TRBV11-2 and TRBJ1-4; D unresolved. CDR3 in amino acids: CASSQGPKEKLFF. The CDR3 DNA sequence: TGTGCCAGCAGCCAAGGCCCTAAGGAAAAACTGTTTTTT.